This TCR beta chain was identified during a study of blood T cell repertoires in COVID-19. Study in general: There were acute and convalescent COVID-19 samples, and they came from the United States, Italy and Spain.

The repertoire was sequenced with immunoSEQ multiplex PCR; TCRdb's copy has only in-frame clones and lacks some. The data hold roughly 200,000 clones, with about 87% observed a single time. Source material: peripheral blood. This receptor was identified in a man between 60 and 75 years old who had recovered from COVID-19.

CDR3 DNA sequence: TGTGCCACCAGTGATTTGGACAGGGGGCGCCTGAACACTGAAGCTTTCTTT. Translated: CATSDLDRGRLNTEAFF. The V call is TRBV24-1, the J call TRBJ1-1, with 10 bases fitting TRBD1. Germline CDR1 KGHDR, CDR2 SFDVKD. Trimming cost V 0 bases and J 0 bases; bases outside gene matches: 3. The CDR3 covers 17 residues.